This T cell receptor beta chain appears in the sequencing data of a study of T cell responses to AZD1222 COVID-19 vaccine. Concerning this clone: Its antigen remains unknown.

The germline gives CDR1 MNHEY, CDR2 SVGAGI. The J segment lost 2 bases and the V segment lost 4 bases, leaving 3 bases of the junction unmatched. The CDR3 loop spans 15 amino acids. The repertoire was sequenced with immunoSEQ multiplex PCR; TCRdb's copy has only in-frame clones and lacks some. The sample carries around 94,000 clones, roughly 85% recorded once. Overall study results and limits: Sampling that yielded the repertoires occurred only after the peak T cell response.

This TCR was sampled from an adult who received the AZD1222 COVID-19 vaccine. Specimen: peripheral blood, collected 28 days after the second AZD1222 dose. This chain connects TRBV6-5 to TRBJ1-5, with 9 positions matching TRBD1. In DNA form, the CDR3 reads TGTGCCAGCAGTTCAACAGGGGGCCGCAATCAGCCCCAGCATTTT. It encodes CASSSTGGRNQPQHF.